The 24 T cell receptor beta chains below were found in one sample sequenced in a study of control samples from healthy donors and cancer patients. Libraries were prepared by immunoSEQ multiplex PCR; TCRdb keeps only in-frame clonotypes and omits some of them. The sample yields approximately 190,000 clones, of which the top ten take up about 2.2%. The sequencing input was blood. The receptors derive from a woman in her thirties in good health.

This chain joins TRBV28 and TRBJ1-1; D is perhaps TRBD1 (5 bases). V was trimmed by 2 bases and J by 10 bases, leaving 17 bases between them. This CDR3 has 14 amino acids. CDR1 is MDHEN and CDR2 is SYDVKM in the germline V gene. CDR3 coding DNA: TGTGCCAGCAGTTTAGATCCACACGTGGGGGGAGCTTTCTTT. Translating it yields CASSLDPHVGGAFF.

The chain combines TRBV6-1 with TRBJ1-6; D gene ambiguous. The germline V gene encodes CDR1 MNHNS and CDR2 SASEGT. Trimming stripped 3 bases from V and 7 bases from J, with 7 bases between. This CDR3 is 13 amino acids long. CDR3 in amino acids: CASSEQENSPLHF. The CDR3 DNA reads as TGTGCCAGCAGTGAGCAGGAGAATTCACCCCTCCACTTT.

The V and J genes are TRBV28 and TRBJ2-1; no clear D gene. The germline gives CDR1 MDHEN, CDR2 SYDVKM. This CDR3 has 11 residues. Trimming cost V 6 bases and J 7 bases, with 7 bases left between them. CDR3 sequence: CASRKRNEQFF. The CDR3 bases are TGTGCCAGCAGGAAGCGTAATGAGCAGTTCTTC.

The J gene is TRBJ2-1, the V gene TRBV4-1, with D hard to call. Germline V gives CDR1 MGHRA, CDR2 YSYEKL. The V end was cut by 1 base, the J end by 5 bases, with 12 bases between. The CDR3 is made up of 15 amino acids. CDR3: CASSQGLQGHNEQFF. Written as DNA, the CDR3 is TGCGCCAGCAGCCAAGGTCTCCAAGGCCACAATGAGCAGTTCTTC.

This rearrangement joins TRBV9 to TRBJ1-1; 8 nucleotides agree with TRBD1. The CDR3 loop spans 15 amino acids. The J segment lost 4 bases and the V segment lost 3 bases, leaving 8 bases of the junction unmatched. Germline CDR1 reads SGDLS; CDR2 reads YYNGEE. DNA of the CDR3: TGTGCCAGCAGCGCACAGGGGGGGTTAAGCACTGAAGCTTTCTTT. Translating gives CASSAQGGLSTEAFF.

CDR3 sequence (DNA): TGTGCCAGCAGCGAAGAACAGAGCTCCTATAATTCACCCCTCCACTTT. Translation gives CASSEEQSSYNSPLHF. The gene calls are TRBV7-9 and TRBJ1-6; D remains ambiguous. The length of the CDR3 is 16 residues. The germline V gene has CDR1 SEHNR and CDR2 FQNEAQ (reference sequence). V was clipped by 5 bases and J by 0 bases, with 11 bases between them.

CDR3 nucleotide sequence: TGTGCCAGCAGGATCCCCTACGGACGAAATCAGCCCCAGCATTTT. Its translation is CASRIPYGRNQPQHF. The rearrangement links TRBV28 to TRBJ1-5, with no clear D. V shed 6 bases and J shed 4 bases, with 16 bases lying between them. Germline loops: CDR1 MDHEN, CDR2 SYDVKM. The CDR3 is made up of 15 amino acids.

The V and J genes are TRBV6-2 or TRBV6-3 and TRBJ2-7; a possible D gene is TRBD1 (5 bases). Germline V gene lookup returns CDR1 MNHEY and CDR2 SVGEGT. CDR3 length equals 12 residues. The V end was cut by 4 bases, the J end by 5 bases, with 9 bases between. CDR3 DNA sequence: TGTGCCAGCAGTTTCAGGGTCGACGAGCAGTACTTC. It translates to CASSFRVDEQYF.

The V and J genes are TRBV4-1 and TRBJ1-1; the D gene is possibly TRBD1 (6 bases). The germline V gene encodes CDR1 MGHRA and CDR2 YSYEKL. The ends were cut back, 2 bases at V and 5 bases at J, with 18 bases in the middle. This CDR3 is built from 16 residues. Written as DNA, the CDR3 is TGCGCCAGCAGCCAATATCAGGTCGGGCAGGGGACTGAAGCTTTCTTT. Its translation: CASSQYQVGQGTEAFF.

The V call is TRBV5-6, the J call TRBJ2-1, with D possibly matching TRBD1 (5 bases). CDR1 is SGHDT, CDR2 YYEEEE, per germline. The CDR3 covers 16 residues. Trimming removed 0 bases at V and 2 bases at J, with 12 bases between. Written as DNA, the CDR3 is TGTGCCAGCAGCTTGGGGGGCAGCCCGACCTACAATGAGCAGTTCTTC. Residues: CASSLGGSPTYNEQFF.

The V call is TRBV24-1, the J call TRBJ1-5; maybe TRBD1 (5 bases). CDR1 is KGHDR, CDR2 SFDVKD, per germline. V was clipped by 4 bases and J by 7 bases, with 7 bases between them. The CDR3 is 12 residues long. The CDR3 loop reads CATSDPGQPQHF. Here the CDR3 DNA reads TGTGCCACCAGTGACCCAGGGCAGCCCCAGCATTTT.

This chain links TRBV5-4 with TRBJ2-5; 8 bases match TRBD1. Germline V gene sequence: CDR1 SGHNT, CDR2 YYREEE (reference sequence). V lost 1 base to trimming and J lost 2 bases; unmatched junction nucleotides: 4. This CDR3 contains 15 residues. The CDR3: CASSLPGDRQETQYF. The CDR3 nucleotides are TGTGCCAGCAGCTTGCCGGGGGACAGGCAAGAGACCCAGTACTTC.

V gene TRBV6-5 combines with J gene TRBJ1-1; 7 bases map to TRBD1. J lost 4 bases, V lost 6 bases, and 5 bases had no gene match. CDR1 is MNHEY, CDR2 SVGAGI, per germline. The CDR3 runs to 13 residues. The CDR3 is CASSRQGSTEAFF. CDR3 DNA sequence: TGTGCCAGCAGCCGACAGGGATCCACTGAAGCTTTCTTT.

The chain combines TRBV11-3 with TRBJ1-6; D unresolved. Trimming removed 3 bases at V and 4 bases at J, with 4 bases between. CDR1 is SGHNT, CDR2 YENEEA, per germline. This CDR3 spans 13 amino acids. CDR3 nucleotides: TGTGCCAGCAGCTTTGGATATAATTCACCCCTCCACTTT. Amino acids: CASSFGYNSPLHF. Together with reference TRBV11-3 and TRBJ1-6, the CDR3 gives the full variable domain: EAGVVQSPRYKIIEKKQPVAFWCNPISGHNTLYWYLQNLGQGPELLIRYENEEAVDDSQLPKDRFSAERLKGVDSTLKIQPAELGDSAVYLCASSFGYNSPLHFGNGTRLTVT.

The chain joins TRBV28 to TRBJ1-1; D might be TRBD1 (6 bases). The V and J ends lost 6 bases and 1 base respectively, with 12 bases between them. Germline loops: CDR1 MDHEN, CDR2 SYDVKM. The CDR3 covers 14 residues. The CDR3 spells CASSRGGTNTEAFF. The CDR3 nucleotides are TGTGCCAGCAGCCGAGGGGGAACGAACACTGAAGCTTTCTTT.

J is TRBJ2-7 and V is TRBV6-5, with D possibly matching TRBD2 (5 bases). V lost 6 bases, J lost 7 bases, and 19 bases lay in between. This CDR3 contains 14 residues. Germline V lookup: CDR1 MNHEY, CDR2 SVGAGI. The CDR3 loop reads CASRAPEGIGEQYF. CDR3 DNA: TGTGCCAGCAGGGCCCCAGAGGGTATTGGGGAGCAGTACTTC.

V usage is TRBV7-6 and J usage is TRBJ1-4; tentatively, D is TRBD1 (5 bases). Germline V gene sequence: CDR1 SGHVS, CDR2 FNYEAQ. The CDR3 has 16 residues. V lost 5 bases, J lost 0 bases, and 13 bases lay in between. The CDR3 is CASSPQGAATNEKLFF. CDR3 nucleotide sequence: TGTGCCAGCAGCCCCCAGGGTGCCGCAACTAATGAAAAACTGTTTTTT.

CDR3 residues: CASSWGGDYEQYF. The DNA for the CDR3 is TGCGCCAGCAGCTGGGGGGGAGACTACGAGCAGTACTTC. The chain uses TRBV5-1 and TRBJ2-7; 7 bases fit TRBD2. Trimming cost V 3 bases and J 3 bases; bases outside gene matches: 3. Germline loops: CDR1 SGHRS, CDR2 YFSETQ. The CDR3 has 13 amino acids. Looking up the rest from reference TRBV5-1 and TRBJ2-7 gives the full variable domain: KAGVTQTPRYLIKTRGQQVTLSCSPISGHRSVSWYQQTPGQGLQFLFEYFSETQRNKGNFPGRFSGRQFSNSRSEMNVSTLELGDSALYLCASSWGGDYEQYFGPGTRLTVT.

This sequence joins TRBV4-1 and TRBJ2-2; the match to TRBD2 covers 8 bases. V gave up 3 bases and J gave up 6 bases; unmatched junction bases: 9. Looked up from germline, CDR1 is MGHRA and CDR2 is YSYEKL. The CDR3 spans 16 residues. The CDR3 region has the DNA TGCGCCAGCAGCCAGACCGGGACTAGGCTGTCCGGGGAGCTGTTTTTT. It translates to CASSQTGTRLSGELFF.

This chain joins TRBV28 and TRBJ2-4; 8 positions match TRBD1. The V and J ends lost 4 bases and 7 bases, in that order; junction bases with no gene match: 9. Looked up from germline, CDR1 is MDHEN and CDR2 is SYDVKM. This CDR3 has 15 amino acids. DNA of the CDR3: TGTGCCAGCAGTTCCCCGGGACAGGCCCACAACATTCAGTACTTC. Translation: CASSSPGQAHNIQYF.

The gene calls are TRBV5-1 and TRBJ1-1; D gene unclear. The CDR3 has 12 residues. Germline-derived CDR1 and CDR2 are SGHRS and YFSETQ. Trimming left V 3 bases short and J 5 bases short, with 8 bases between. The CDR3 spells CASSWGGTEAFF. CDR3 nucleotides: TGCGCCAGCAGCTGGGGTGGGACTGAAGCTTTCTTT.

The rearrangement links TRBV4-2 to TRBJ2-7, with 10 bases that match TRBD2. CDR3 length: 15 residues. The J segment lost 3 bases and the V segment lost 3 bases, leaving 5 bases of the junction unmatched. CDR1 is LGHNA and CDR2 is YNFKEQ in the germline V gene. Here the CDR3 DNA reads TGTGCCAGCAGCCAGTCACTAGCGGGGTTCTACGAGCAGTACTTC. This gives the protein CASSQSLAGFYEQYF.

V gene TRBV7-3 combines with J gene TRBJ1-2; TRBD1 aligns across 8 bases. This CDR3 has 13 amino acids. With 5 bases clipped from V and 8 bases from J, the junction kept 7 bases outside the gene matches. Per germline, CDR1 SGHTA and CDR2 FQGTGA. As DNA, the CDR3 is TGTGCCAGCAGCCTATTTGGACAGGGCGGCTACACCTTC. Encoded protein: CASSLFGQGGYTF.

This chain connects TRBV29-1 to TRBJ2-7, with D possibly matching TRBD2 (5 bases). Germline lookup yields CDR1 SQVTM and CDR2 ANQGSEA. V lost 5 bases and J 5 bases, leaving 16 bases between the germline ends. The CDR3 consists of 13 residues. CDR3 residues: CSVRTGALDEQYF. The CDR3 DNA follows: TGCAGCGTTCGGACTGGAGCTCTGGACGAGCAGTACTTC.